Presented here are 20 T cell receptor beta chains from one specimen sequenced in a study of blood T cell repertoires in COVID-19. Data came from immunoSEQ multiplex PCR; TCRdb stores just in-frame clones and leaves some out. The sample includes about 64,000 clones, 80% to 95% of them seen just once. Sequencing input: peripheral blood. The receptors shown here come from a woman older than 75 with active COVID-19.

V and J are TRBV10-3 and TRBJ2-7, with D possibly being TRBD1 (6 bases). The germline V gene has CDR1 ENHRY and CDR2 SYGVKD. The V end lost 6 bases, the J end lost 5 bases, and 14 bases lay between the germline ends. This CDR3 is 13 amino acids long. DNA for the CDR3: TGTGCCATCAGCAGTCTCCAGGGGAACGAGCAGTACGTC. Residues: CAISSLQGNEQYV.

This clone was counted once. The rearrangement uses TRBV28 and TRBJ2-3; D possibly corresponds to TRBD2 (5 bases). V dropped 7 bases and J dropped 5 bases, with 16 bases sitting between them. This CDR3 is built from 14 residues. From germline, CDR1 is MDHEN and CDR2 SYDVKM. The CDR3 region is CASTTGLRGDTQYF. The CDR3 coding sequence is TGTGCCAGCACCACGGGCCTCCGGGGAGATACGCAGTATTTT.

This chain links TRBV2 with TRBJ2-5; 7 bases match TRBD2. The CDR3 extends over 14 amino acids. V lost 6 bases to trimming and J lost 4 bases; unmatched junction nucleotides: 8. CDR1 SNHLY and CDR2 FYNNEI come from the germline V gene. The CDR3 protein is CASRLARGGETQYF. The CDR3 DNA reads TGTGCCAGCAGACTAGCGAGGGGCGGAGAGACCCAGTACTTC.

The rearrangement joins TRBV5-6 to TRBJ1-1; D is undetermined. V was trimmed by 2 bases and J by 4 bases, leaving 12 bases between them. There are 14 residues in the CDR3. CDR1 and CDR2 (germline): SGHDT, YYEEEE. The CDR3 protein is CASSFLRSSTEAFF. CDR3 nucleotides: TGTGCCAGCAGCTTCCTCAGGTCGTCCACTGAAGCTTTCTTT.

The V gene is TRBV28, the J gene TRBJ1-5; possible D gene TRBD1, 6 bases. The CDR3 contains 14 residues. The germline V and J ends were trimmed by 4 bases and 0 bases, with 7 bases remaining between them. The germline V gene has CDR1 MDHEN and CDR2 SYDVKM. This chain's CDR3 is CASSSGDSNQPQHF. CDR3 DNA: TGTGCCAGCAGTTCAGGGGATAGCAATCAGCCCCAGCATTTT. Combining the CDR3 with reference TRBV28 and TRBJ1-5 gives the whole variable domain DVKVTQSSRYLVKRTGEKVFLECVQDMDHENMFWYRQDPGLGLRLIYFSYDVKMKEKGDIPEGYSVSREKKERFSLILESASTNQTSMYLCASSSGDSNQPQHFGDGTRLSIL.

This chain links TRBV3-1 (or the pseudogene TRBV3-2) with TRBJ2-5; the D is unclear. The CDR3 is 14 residues long. Germline V gene data show CDR1 as LGHDT and CDR2 as YNNKEL (reference sequence). V lost 3 bases and J lost 2, with 10 bases in between. The CDR3 protein is CASSQNAGQETQYF. DNA for the CDR3: TGTGCCAGCAGCCAGAACGCCGGGCAAGAGACCCAGTACTTC.

The chain is built from TRBV19 and TRBJ1-5, with a weak D call TRBD1 (6 bases). V lost 3 bases to trimming and J lost 5 bases, with 17 bases between them. CDR1 is LNHDA and CDR2 is SQIVND in the germline V gene (reference sequence). This CDR3 has 16 residues. CDR3 amino acids: CASSMSGGAEDQPQHF. The CDR3 DNA is TGTGCCAGTAGTATGTCGGGGGGCGCGGAGGATCAGCCCCAGCATTTT.

This rearrangement joins TRBV12-5 to TRBJ2-1; no clear D. The CDR3 consists of 12 residues. CDR1 LGHNT and CDR2 FRNRAP come from the germline V gene. V was shortened by 6 bases and J by 10 bases, with 13 bases between the two germline ends. This CDR3 reads CASGRDWYEQFF. CDR3 sequence (DNA): TGTGCTAGTGGCCGAGACTGGTACGAGCAGTTCTTC.

The gene calls are TRBV2 and TRBJ1-2, with D maybe TRBD1 (6 bases). V lost 7 bases to trimming and J lost 7 bases, with 10 bases between them. This CDR3 contains 11 residues. Germline V gene sequence: CDR1 SNHLY, CDR2 FYNNEI. The CDR3 spells CASKTGPGYTF. The CDR3 DNA follows: TGTGCCAGCAAAACAGGGCCTGGCTACACCTTC. The variable domain in full, with the rest retrieved from reference TRBV2 and TRBJ1-2, is EPEVTQTPSHQVTQMGQEVILRCVPISNHLYFYWYRQILGQKVEFLVSFYNNEISEKSEIFDDQFSVERPDGSNFTLKIRSTKLEDSAMYFCASKTGPGYTFGSGTRLTVV.

This clone is a singleton in its sample. The rearrangement joins TRBV10-3 to TRBJ2-7, with D unclear. The CDR3 is made up of 12 amino acids. Germline CDR1 ENHRY, CDR2 SYGVKD. Between the trimmed V and J ends, which lost 3 bases and 3 bases, there was a span of 6 bases. The CDR3, as DNA: TGTGCCATCAGTGATAACGGCTACGAGCAGTACGTC. Translating it yields CAISDNGYEQYV.

The rearrangement joins TRBV7-2 to TRBJ1-5, with D unclear. Trimming took off 0 bases at V and 5 bases at J, with 5 bases between the two ends. The CDR3 has 13 residues. Germline loops: CDR1 SGHTA, CDR2 FQGNSA. The CDR3 bases are TGTGCCAGCAGCTTAGCCATTGATCAGCCCCAGCATTTT. Residues: CASSLAIDQPQHF.

This sequence joins TRBV10-2 and TRBJ2-7; 14 bases align to TRBD2. Unmatched junction bases numbered 3, after V lost 6 bases and J lost 2 bases. There are 15 residues in the CDR3. Per germline, CDR1 WSHSY and CDR2 SAAADI. The CDR3 sequence: CASRGGLAGAYEQYF. The CDR3 bases are TGCGCCAGCAGGGGGGGACTAGCGGGGGCCTACGAGCAGTACTTC.

The chain links TRBV6-4 to TRBJ1-3; TRBD1 is a possible D gene (5 bases). The CDR3 extends over 16 amino acids. Per the germline V gene, CDR1 is MRHNA and CDR2 is SNTAGT. The V end lost 9 bases, the J end lost 0 bases, and 18 bases lay between the germline ends. CDR3: CASLRKARDSGNTIYF. The CDR3 coding sequence is TGTGCCAGTCTAAGAAAAGCCAGGGACTCTGGAAACACCATATATTTT.

The chain joins TRBV11-2 to TRBJ2-3, with TRBD2 matching 10 bases. The CDR3 covers 17 residues. Germline V CDR1 and CDR2: SGHAT, FQNNGV. Losses at the gene ends were 1 base for V and 1 base for J; bases not matched to a gene: 5. CDR3 DNA sequence: TGTGCCAGCAGCTTAGGGAGACTAGCGGGCCGCACAGATACGCAGTATTTT. It codes for CASSLGRLAGRTDTQYF.

The V call is TRBV6-5, the J call TRBJ2-7; the match to TRBD1 covers 11 bases. CDR3 length: 15 amino acids. Germline-derived CDR1 and CDR2 are MNHEY and SVGAGI. The V gene end was trimmed by 2 bases and the J gene end by 2 bases; junction bases not matched to a gene: 2. DNA of the CDR3: TGTGCCAGCAGTTACGGGACAGGGGGGACCTACGAGCAGTACTTC. Translation: CASSYGTGGTYEQYF.

This clone was observed a few times. The gene calls are TRBV2 and TRBJ2-2; 7 nucleotides line up with TRBD2. CDR3 length: 13 residues. V shed 7 bases, J shed 8 bases, and the junction held 7 bases outside the gene matches. CDR1 is SNHLY and CDR2 is FYNNEI in the germline V gene. The CDR3 here is CASMTSSAGELFF. CDR3 nucleotide sequence: TGTGCCAGCATGACTAGCTCGGCAGGGGAGCTGTTTTTT. Combining the CDR3 with reference TRBV2 and TRBJ2-2 gives the whole variable domain EPEVTQTPSHQVTQMGQEVILRCVPISNHLYFYWYRQILGQKVEFLVSFYNNEISEKSEIFDDQFSVERPDGSNFTLKIRSTKLEDSAMYFCASMTSSAGELFFGEGSRLTVL.

The chain has TRBV19 and TRBJ2-5; D may be TRBD1 (5 bases). V lost 5 bases to trimming and J lost 5 bases, with 12 bases between them. Germline loops: CDR1 LNHDA, CDR2 SQIVND (reference sequence). The CDR3 loop spans 13 amino acids. The CDR3 DNA reads as TGTGCCAGTAGTTGGGGCCCCGGTGAGACCCAGTACTTC. Protein sequence: CASSWGPGETQYF.

This clone showed up just a few times. This chain links TRBV5-6 with TRBJ1-5; unclear D gene. V lost 0 bases to trimming and J lost 3 bases, with 7 bases between them. The length of the CDR3 is 14 residues. The germline gives CDR1 SGHDT, CDR2 YYEEEE. CDR3 bases: TGTGCCAGCAGCTTGGTGGGCTACAATCAGCCCCAGCATTTT. Residues: CASSLVGYNQPQHF.

The chain couples TRBV18 to TRBJ1-5, with no clear D. V was cut by 2 bases and J by 0 bases, with 8 bases left in between. Germline V gene sequence: CDR1 KGHSH, CDR2 LQKENI. The CDR3 runs 15 residues. The CDR3 loop is CASSPEPVSNQPQHF. The DNA of the CDR3 is TGTGCCAGCTCACCAGAACCAGTTAGCAATCAGCCCCAGCATTTT. The complete variable domain, with remaining parts taken from reference TRBV18 and TRBJ1-5, reads NAGVMQNPRHLVRRRGQEARLRCSPMKGHSHVYWYRQLPEEGLKFMVYLQKENIIDESGMPKERFSAEFPKEGPSILRIQQVVRGDSAAYFCASSPEPVSNQPQHFGDGTRLSIL.

The J gene is TRBJ1-6, the V gene TRBV7-2; TRBD1 might be the D (5 bases). This CDR3 is built from 15 residues. Germline loops: CDR1 SGHTA, CDR2 FQGNSA. The V and J ends lost 4 bases and 9 bases respectively, with 16 bases between them. The CDR3 region has the DNA TGTGCCAGCAGCTCCTCAGGGTCATGGGGTTCACCCCTCCACTTT. This codes for CASSSSGSWGSPLHF.